This note documents a single T cell receptor (beta chain) sequence. Its antigen is still unknown. Nothing much larger sits one base from this clone, and base qualities are not available. Based on the germline V gene, the CDR1 and CDR2 sequences are MDHEN and SYDVKM. Trimming at the junction amounts to 6 bases on V and 1 base on J, and the germline ends lie 15 bases apart. CDR3 length: 15 amino acids, cysteine to phenylalanine. Left in the record is the CDR3 DNA by itself, 45 bases read in frame from the first base. This specimen belongs to a study of cytotoxic CD8 clonotypes in ibrutinib-treated CLL (dated by TCRdb to the early 2020s). Concerning the study at large: The cohort included some 14 treatment-naive and around 10 relapsed/refractory patients; about 18 were IGHV unmutated. Cryopreserved peripheral blood mononuclear cells were collected at three points: before therapy, at response, and at either sustained remission or disease progression. An average of 255,043 productive templates and 80,000 to 95,000 productive rearrangements was obtained per sample. Every remission and progressive disease sample was obtained while ibrutinib was still being received by the patients. Responses were partial in roughly 24 patients and complete in 2; after median about 63 months follow-up, about 14 stayed in remission and about twelve progressed. The response samples were drawn at a median of roughly eleven months into treatment, with a range of roughly 6 to 36 months. Of the roughly 86 participants in the trial, approximately 25 had longitudinal samples available. Summary of the overall study and its limitations: An increase in clonality was observed at ibrutinib response, with clonality remaining stable during sustained remission and falling back toward baseline at progression. Lymph node repertoires were not examined, and the timing of sampling was not matched between patients in sustained remission and those whose disease progressed. Baseline clonality was found to be higher than that of age-matched healthy donors and was strongly correlated with circulating CD8+ T-cell counts. Public clonotypes were rare and either shrank or stayed stable during treatment, and the rise in clonality at ibrutinib response reflected expansion of private clonotypes.

A MiSeq instrument was used for deep resolution sequencing, which targeted depths ranging from 1 in 1 million up to 1 in 200,000 T cells, with coverage averaging 10x for each clonotype. The immunoSEQ hsTCRB Kit was used to generate the TCR beta libraries. In the authors' own workflow: ImmunoSEQ Data Assistant and ImmunoSEQ Analyzer were used for data analysis, and V, D and J genes were assigned according to IMGT definitions. Clonality was computed as one minus normalized Shannon entropy of productive rearrangement frequencies, ranging from 0 to 1. Only overrepresented clonotypes making up at least 0.05% of each patient's repertoire were included in the public clonotype analysis. Thirteen age-matched healthy donor repertoires from immuneACCESS served as clonality controls. TCRdb retrieved this table from immuneACCESS and kept in-frame rearrangements only. Not all clones are present; in checked studies, unresolved V genes account for under half, and no reason is known for the remainder. D and trimming come from the DNA, and the V and J calls and clone size come from that table. The sample table contains 150,000 to 200,000 clones; only one count was recorded for roughly 77% of them. Of the sample, about 2.1% is held by the ten largest clones.

The time point tag for this specimen amounts to: 12 months on ibrutinib. For TCR beta library preparation, about 2.1 micrograms of genomic DNA were extracted from the cryopreserved PBMCs. Longitudinal blood samples from CLL patients on ibrutinib monotherapy underwent high-throughput TCR beta sequencing. The patients took part in an open-label, single-center phase 2 trial of ibrutinib monotherapy. Sample: PBMCs, taken after 12 months of ibrutinib treatment. The chain uses TRBV28 and TRBJ1-2, with the D gene call left open. The origin of this receptor is a human donor with chronic lymphocytic leukemia. DNA sequence: TGTGCCAGCAGCCGCCCACTCCAGGTTAACTATGGCTACACCTTC. It translates as CASSRPLQVNYGYTF.